The subject of this entry is one T cell receptor beta chain. Its antigen is undetermined. The CDR3 loop spans 13 amino acids. Between the trimmed V and J ends, which lost 4 bases and 4 bases, there was a span of 13 bases. The germline gives CDR1 GTSNPN, CDR2 SVGIG (reference sequence). The source of the sample is a study of cytomegalovirus exposure and HLA in healthy donors. Study-wide results and limits: In vitro confirmation showed three CMV-associated chains to be CMV antigen specific.

Vbeta (60) and Jbeta (13) primers were used in the PCR. The protocol was immunoSEQ multiplex PCR, while the TCRdb copy is restricted to in-frame clones and leaves out a portion. The data hold about 140,000 clones, with roughly 68% observed a single time. This sequence originates from a man aged 25 to 40 in good health and CMV-seropositive. This chain joins TRBV30 and TRBJ1-1; maybe TRBD1 (5 bases). The sample comprised PBMCs. CDR3: CAWIFAGTTEAFF. The CDR3 nucleotides are TGTGCCTGGATCTTCGCGGGGACCACTGAAGCTTTCTTT. The full variable domain, with the rest looked up from reference TRBV30 and TRBJ1-1, is SQTIHQWPATLVQPVGSPLSLECTVEGTSNPNLYWYRQAAGRGLQLLFYSVGIGQISSEVPQNLSASRPQDRQFILSSKKLLLSDSGFYLCAWIFAGTTEAFFGQGTRLTVV.